The rows below give T cell receptor beta chains drawn from one sample of a study of beta chain features in type 1 diabetes. Using immunoSEQ multiplex PCR, the repertoire was profiled, and TCRdb retains in-frame clones only, with some absent. The sample has roughly 14,000 clones, less than 45% seen once. The sample was stem cell memory CD4+ T cells from blood. The receptors shown here come from a middle-aged woman in good health. Each CDR3 is given with its conserved first and last residue. Fields, in order: D gene, J gene, V gene, clone size, CDR3 DNA, CDR3 protein. The D gene is left open where the match is weak. Clone sizes are given selectively: once, few, many, or a class where the clone is expanded.

d_gene: .
j_gene: TRBJ2-5
v_gene: TRBV19
abundance: few
CDR3nt: TGTGCCAGTAGACCGGGACTTCACACGGAGACCCAGTACTTC
CDR3aa: CASRPGLHTETQYF

d_gene: TRBD1
j_gene: TRBJ1-1
v_gene: TRBV10-3
abundance: few
CDR3nt: TGTGCCATCAAAGCAGGGGGGACTGAAGCTTTCTTT
CDR3aa: CAIKAGGTEAFF

d_gene: .
j_gene: TRBJ2-4
v_gene: TRBV19
abundance: .
CDR3nt: TGTGCCAGTAGTAGGCAGGGTGGCAAAAACATTCAGTACTTC
CDR3aa: CASSRQGGKNIQYF

d_gene: TRBD2
j_gene: TRBJ2-3
v_gene: TRBV5-1
abundance: .
CDR3nt: TGCGCCAGCAGCGAGATAGCGGGGGAAGATACGCAGTATTTT
CDR3aa: CASSEIAGEDTQYF

d_gene: .
j_gene: TRBJ2-1
v_gene: TRBV5-4
abundance: few
CDR3nt: TGTGCCAGCAGCCACGCAGGGCGAACCTACAATGAGCAGTTCTTC
CDR3aa: CASSHAGRTYNEQFF

d_gene: .
j_gene: TRBJ2-7
v_gene: TRBV6-5
abundance: few
CDR3nt: TGTGCCAGCAGTTACTCGAGTCCGGGACAAAGCTACGAGCAGTACTTC
CDR3aa: CASSYSSPGQSYEQYF

d_gene: .
j_gene: TRBJ2-3
v_gene: TRBV7-9
abundance: .
CDR3nt: TGTGCCAGCAGCTTAGGTCGGACAGTCACAGATACGCAGTATTTT
CDR3aa: CASSLGRTVTDTQYF

d_gene: .
j_gene: TRBJ2-1
v_gene: TRBV7-8
abundance: .
CDR3nt: TGTGCCAGCAGCGACACTTACAATGAGCAGTTCTTC
CDR3aa: CASSDTYNEQFF

d_gene: .
j_gene: TRBJ2-1
v_gene: TRBV5-1
abundance: .
CDR3nt: TGCGCCAGCAGCTTGACGAGCTCCTACAATGAGCAGTTCTTC
CDR3aa: CASSLTSSYNEQFF

d_gene: TRBD2
j_gene: TRBJ2-1
v_gene: TRBV10-1
abundance: few
CDR3nt: TGCGCCAGCAGTGAGTCCGTGCGGGGTGAAGCGGGAATTAAGCGAAATGAGCAGTTCTTC
CDR3aa: CASSESVRGEAGIKRNEQFF

d_gene: TRBD1
j_gene: TRBJ1-2
v_gene: TRBV4-1
abundance: .
CDR3nt: TGCGCCAGCAGCCAAGTTGGGGAGACAGGGTTAAATGGCTACACCTTC
CDR3aa: CASSQVGETGLNGYTF

d_gene: TRBD2
j_gene: TRBJ2-5
v_gene: TRBV5-1
abundance: .
CDR3nt: TGCGCCAGCAGCGATACTAGCGGGGAAGAGACCCAGTACTTC
CDR3aa: CASSDTSGEETQYF

d_gene: .
j_gene: TRBJ1-2
v_gene: TRBV5-4
abundance: few
CDR3nt: TGTGCCAGCAGCGCCATCAGGCTGAACTATGGCTACACCTTC
CDR3aa: CASSAIRLNYGYTF

d_gene: TRBD2
j_gene: TRBJ2-2
v_gene: TRBV6-1
abundance: .
CDR3nt: TGTGCCAGCAGTGTGGGACTAGCGGGGGGCCGGAACACCGGGGAGCTGTTTTTT
CDR3aa: CASSVGLAGGRNTGELFF

d_gene: TRBD1
j_gene: TRBJ2-7
v_gene: TRBV18
abundance: few
CDR3nt: TGTGCCAGCTCACCGGGACAGCTCTCCTACGAGCAGTACTTC
CDR3aa: CASSPGQLSYEQYF

d_gene: TRBD1
j_gene: TRBJ1-2
v_gene: TRBV19
abundance: .
CDR3nt: TGTGCCAGTAGTCCACAGGGGGCAAGGGGCTACACCTTC
CDR3aa: CASSPQGARGYTF

d_gene: .
j_gene: TRBJ2-5
v_gene: TRBV19
abundance: few
CDR3nt: TGTGCCAGTAGTATGCTACAGAGCCAAGAGACCCAGTACTTC
CDR3aa: CASSMLQSQETQYF

d_gene: .
j_gene: TRBJ1-4
v_gene: TRBV5-4
abundance: .
CDR3nt: TGTGCCAGCAGCTTGGCCCTCGATGAAAAACTGTTTTTT
CDR3aa: CASSLALDEKLFF

d_gene: .
j_gene: TRBJ1-1
v_gene: TRBV6-6
abundance: .
CDR3nt: TGTGCCAGCAGGAGGGGGAAGAACACTGAAGCTTTCTTT
CDR3aa: CASRRGKNTEAFF

d_gene: TRBD1
j_gene: TRBJ1-4
v_gene: TRBV7-2
abundance: .
CDR3nt: TGTGCCAGCAGCTTGACAGGGGGAGGAGAAAAACTGTTTTTT
CDR3aa: CASSLTGGGEKLFF

d_gene: TRBD1
j_gene: TRBJ2-1
v_gene: TRBV10-3
abundance: .
CDR3nt: TGTGCCTCCGGACAGGGGGCCCATGAGCAGTTCTTC
CDR3aa: CASGQGAHEQFF

d_gene: .
j_gene: TRBJ2-7
v_gene: TRBV4-1
abundance: few
CDR3nt: TGCGCCAGCAGCCAAGTAGGTACACAGGGCCGAAGCTCCTACGAGCAGTACTTC
CDR3aa: CASSQVGTQGRSSYEQYF

d_gene: TRBD1
j_gene: TRBJ1-2
v_gene: TRBV6-6
abundance: .
CDR3nt: TGTGCCAGTGAAAATATCAGGGGGCGCCGAGGTGGCTACACCTTC
CDR3aa: CASENIRGRRGGYTF

d_gene: TRBD1
j_gene: TRBJ2-5
v_gene: TRBV19
abundance: few
CDR3nt: TGTGCCAGTAGTACCCCCGCCGGGACAGGGGGAGAGACCCAGTACTTC
CDR3aa: CASSTPAGTGGETQYF

d_gene: TRBD1
j_gene: TRBJ1-1
v_gene: TRBV11-3
abundance: .
CDR3nt: TGTGCCAGCAGCCTACAGGGGGCCACTGAAGCTTTCTTT
CDR3aa: CASSLQGATEAFF

d_gene: .
j_gene: TRBJ2-1
v_gene: TRBV7-2
abundance: .
CDR3nt: TGTGCCAGCAGCTTAGTGCGCAATGAGCAGTTCTTC
CDR3aa: CASSLVRNEQFF

d_gene: TRBD2
j_gene: TRBJ2-3
v_gene: TRBV7-6
abundance: .
CDR3nt: TGTGCCAGCAGCATCACTAGCGGGGGGGTAACAGATACGCAGTATTTT
CDR3aa: CASSITSGGVTDTQYF

d_gene: TRBD2
j_gene: TRBJ2-1
v_gene: TRBV5-4
abundance: .
CDR3nt: TGTGCCAGCAGCTTGGGGGGTAGCGGGGGGTTGCGGGAGCAGTTCTTC
CDR3aa: CASSLGGSGGLREQFF

d_gene: .
j_gene: TRBJ2-7
v_gene: TRBV7-2
abundance: few
CDR3nt: TGTGCCAGCAGAGGGGGGGGAAGCTCCTACGAGCAGTACTTC
CDR3aa: CASRGGGSSYEQYF

d_gene: TRBD1
j_gene: TRBJ2-3
v_gene: TRBV5-4
abundance: few
CDR3nt: TGTGCCAGCAGAGCGGACAGGGTAAGCCGCACAGATACGCAGTATTTT
CDR3aa: CASRADRVSRTDTQYF

d_gene: .
j_gene: TRBJ2-1
v_gene: TRBV7-9
abundance: .
CDR3nt: TGTGCCAGCAGCTTAGGACAGTACAATGAGCAGTTCTTC
CDR3aa: CASSLGQYNEQFF

d_gene: .
j_gene: TRBJ2-7
v_gene: TRBV19
abundance: few
CDR3nt: TGTGCCAGTAGTCCCACGGGGGCCTACGAGCAGTACTTC
CDR3aa: CASSPTGAYEQYF

d_gene: TRBD1
j_gene: TRBJ2-7
v_gene: TRBV7-2
abundance: .
CDR3nt: TGTGCCAGCAGCTTATTCAGGGGGACCTCCTACGAGCAGTACTTC
CDR3aa: CASSLFRGTSYEQYF